Listed below are T cell receptor beta chains from one sample, sequenced in a study of blood T cell repertoires in COVID-19. Generated by immunoSEQ multiplex PCR, the TCRdb table keeps only in-frame clones and is missing some. This table has more than 70,000 clones, roughly 87% appearing once. The sequencing sample was made of peripheral blood. The receptor set was obtained from a man aged 45-65 years with acute or convalescent COVID-19. CDR3s include the opening cysteine and the closing phenylalanine or tryptophan. D genes are given only for firm matches. Only some rows state a clone size, as once, few, many or a class for expanded clones.

>NA|TRBD1|TRBV28|TRBJ2-7
CASSEGTGDEQYF
TGTGCCAGCAGCGAAGGGACAGGGGACGAGCAGTACTTC
>NA|TRBD1|TRBV7-2|TRBJ1-1
CASSLGQGARRAEAFF
TGTGCCAGCAGCTTAGGACAGGGGGCCCGTAGGGCTGAAGCTTTCTTT
>NA|TRBD2|TRBV10-3|TRBJ2-1
CAISASGTSKGGNEQFF
TGTGCCATCAGTGCTAGCGGGACCTCCAAAGGGGGCAATGAGCAGTTCTTC
>NA|NA|TRBV7-2|TRBJ2-5
CASSLDGPGYETQYF
TGTGCCAGCAGCTTAGATGGTCCAGGGTACGAGACCCAGTACTTC
>once|TRBD1|TRBV12-3/TRBV12-4|TRBJ1-1
CASSLMTGEAFF
TGTGCCAGCAGTTTAATGACAGGGGAGGCTTTCTTT
>once|NA|TRBV5-4|TRBJ2-5
CASSFPSETQYF
TGTGCCAGCAGCTTTCCGTCTGAGACCCAGTACTTC
>NA|NA|TRBV7-3|TRBJ1-4
CASSLTPVLRGRLFF
TGTGCCAGCAGCTTAACTCCGGTGCTCCGCGGGCGACTGTTTTTT
>few|NA|TRBV2|TRBJ2-6
CASSVRDSGANVLTF
TGTGCCAGCAGTGTCCGGGACTCTGGGGCCAACGTCCTGACTTTC
>NA|NA|TRBV7-8|TRBJ1-5
CASSLVAIGDQPQHF
TGTGCCAGCAGCTTAGTGGCGATTGGAGATCAGCCCCAGCATTTT
>NA|TRBD2|TRBV5-4|TRBJ2-3
CASRLGLAGGTTDTQYF
TGTGCCAGCAGGCTGGGACTAGCGGGGGGAACCACAGATACGCAGTATTTT
>NA|TRBD1|TRBV27|TRBJ1-1
CASSYRGVVGRNTEAFF
TGTGCCAGCAGTTACAGGGGGGTCGTGGGTCGGAACACTGAAGCTTTCTTT
>once|NA|TRBV4-2|TRBJ2-3
CASSRTWDLKDTQYF
TGTGCCAGCAGCCGGACTTGGGACTTAAAAGATACGCAGTATTTT
>NA|NA|TRBV1|TRBJ2-2
CTSGKTGGLVSGELFF
TGCACCAGCGGAAAGACAGGGGGCTTGGTTTCCGGGGAGCTGTTTTTT
>NA|NA|TRBV7-9|TRBJ2-3
CASGILSGGTVTDTQYF
TGTGCCAGCGGCATACTATCAGGGGGGACGGTCACAGATACGCAGTATTTT
>NA|TRBD1|TRBV19|TRBJ1-2
CASSIGTGWNYGYTF
TGTGCCAGTAGTATCGGGACAGGGTGGAACTATGGCTACACCTTC
>NA|NA|TRBV5-8|TRBJ2-3
CASSRNPTRTDTQYF
TGTGCCAGCAGCCGAAACCCAACTAGGACAGATACGCAGTATTTT
>once|NA|TRBV9|TRBJ1-6
CASSPDGRRDSPLHF
TGTGCCAGCAGCCCCGATGGGCGACGCGATTCACCCCTCCACTTT
>NA|NA|TRBV30|TRBJ1-1
CAWNQRGVEAFF
TGTGCCTGGAACCAGCGGGGGGTTGAAGCTTTCTTT
>NA|NA|TRBV30|TRBJ1-5
CAWSLGQTEGQPQHF
TGTGCCTGGAGTCTTGGTCAGACGGAGGGTCAGCCCCAGCATTTT
>NA|TRBD2|TRBV11-2|TRBJ2-3
CASSSGLATDTQYF
TGTGCCAGCAGCTCTGGACTAGCGACAGATACGCAGTATTTT
>NA|NA|TRBV14|TRBJ1-6
CASSHGGGSPLHF
TGTGCCAGCAGCCACGGGGGTGGCTCACCCCTCCACTTT
>NA|NA|TRBV4-1|TRBJ1-6
CASSLQRSDNSPLHF
TGCGCCAGCAGCCTACAGAGAAGTGATAATTCACCCCTCCACTTT
>NA|NA|TRBV28|TRBJ1-6
CASSSDRRHSPLHF
TGTGCCAGCAGTTCCGACAGGCGACACTCACCCCTCCACTTT
>NA|NA|TRBV29-1|TRBJ2-5
CSVERQETQYF
TGCAGCGTTGAACGTCAAGAGACCCAGTACTTC
>NA|TRBD1|TRBV6-4|TRBJ2-6
CASSERGQGAGANVLTF
TGTGCCAGCAGTGAAAGGGGACAGGGCGCTGGGGCCAACGTCCTGACTTTC
>NA|NA|TRBV27|TRBJ1-2
CASSIRRGRYGYTF
TGTGCCAGCAGTATCAGAAGGGGCAGGTATGGCTACACCTTC
>NA|TRBD1|TRBV30|TRBJ1-3
CARHGQGISGNTIYF
TGTGCCCGCCACGGACAGGGGATATCGGGAAACACCATATATTTT
>NA|TRBD1|TRBV3-1/TRBV3-2|TRBJ1-5
CASSQEGRGRQPQHF
TGTGCCAGCAGCCAAGAAGGCAGGGGGCGTCAGCCCCAGCATTTT
>NA|TRBD1|TRBV11-3|TRBJ2-3
CASSRTGKTDTQYF
TGTGCCAGCAGCCGGACAGGGAAAACAGATACGCAGTATTTT
>NA|NA|TRBV4-1|TRBJ1-5
CASSQELGRQPQHF
TGCGCCAGCAGCCAAGAGTTGGGGAGGCAGCCCCAGCATTTT
>NA|NA|TRBV28|TRBJ1-6
CASRSGGFFSYNSPLHF
TGTGCCAGCAGAAGCGGGGGGTTCTTTTCCTATAATTCACCCCTCCACTTT
>NA|NA|TRBV11-1|TRBJ2-3
CASSLGFGATDTQYF
TGTGCCAGCAGCTTAGGTTTTGGGGCCACAGATACGCAGTATTTT
>NA|NA|TRBV3-1/TRBV3-2|TRBJ2-1
CASSQNFAGEQFF
TGTGCCAGCAGCCAAAATTTCGCGGGCGAGCAGTTCTTC
>NA|TRBD1|TRBV5-1|TRBJ1-1
CASSKRTGEGEAFF
TGCGCCAGCAGCAAACGGACAGGGGAGGGTGAAGCTTTCTTT
>NA|NA|TRBV27|TRBJ1-6
CASSLVDYNSPLHF
TGTGCCAGCAGTTTAGTAGACTATAATTCACCCCTCCACTTT
>NA|TRBD2|TRBV11-2|TRBJ2-3
CASSFGTGGHQDTQYF
TGTGCCAGCAGCTTTGGTACGGGGGGGCATCAAGATACGCAGTATTTT
>once|NA|TRBV11-1|TRBJ2-7
CASSYLLQGYEQYF
TGTGCCAGCAGCTATCTCCTACAGGGCTACGAGCAGTACTTC
>NA|TRBD1|TRBV6-5|TRBJ2-1
CASSRTGVGNEQFF
TGTGCCAGCAGTAGGACAGGGGTCGGCAATGAGCAGTTCTTC
>once|NA|TRBV10-3|TRBJ1-2
CAISKDRTGYTF
TGTGCCATCAGTAAAGACAGGACGGGCTACACCTTC
>NA|NA|TRBV30|TRBJ1-3
CAWTTGFSGNTIYF
TGTGCCTGGACAACAGGGTTCTCTGGAAACACCATATATTTT
>NA|NA|TRBV11-2|TRBJ2-5
CASSLGAGLFQETQYF
TGTGCCAGCAGCTTAGGGGCAGGGTTATTCCAAGAGACCCAGTACTTC
>NA|NA|TRBV11-2|TRBJ1-4
CASSPTEDTYNEKLFF
TGTGCCAGCAGCCCTACCGAGGACACCTATAATGAAAAACTGTTTTTT
>NA|NA|TRBV19|TRBJ1-5
CASSYPRHPTGQPQHF
TGTGCCAGTAGTTACCCCCGTCACCCGACGGGTCAGCCCCAGCATTTT
>NA|NA|TRBV19|TRBJ1-5
CASSLDGGVQPQHF
TGTGCCAGTAGTCTCGACGGAGGGGTTCAGCCCCAGCATTTT
>NA|NA|TRBV28|TRBJ2-7
CASKGAGASYEQYF
TGTGCCAGCAAAGGAGCAGGGGCCTCCTACGAGCAGTACTTC
>NA|NA|TRBV5-5|TRBJ2-5
CASSLTSTGTETQYF
TGTGCCAGCAGTTTGACTTCGACAGGCACGGAGACCCAGTACTTC
>NA|NA|TRBV6-5|TRBJ2-5
CASSARGQETQYF
TGTGCCAGCAGCGCTCGGGGACAAGAGACCCAGTACTTC
>NA|NA|TRBV5-1|TRBJ1-2
CASSYGQSTNYGYTF
TGCGCCAGCAGCTACGGACAGAGCACTAACTATGGCTACACCTTC
>NA|TRBD1|TRBV7-6|TRBJ1-1
CASSSLLGQGGTEAFF
TGTGCCAGCAGCTCTCTGTTGGGACAGGGGGGCACTGAAGCTTTCTTT
>NA|TRBD1|TRBV5-6|TRBJ1-2
CASSLDRRNYGYTF
TGTGCCAGCAGTTTGGACAGGAGAAACTATGGCTACACCTTC
>NA|TRBD2|TRBV7-2|TRBJ2-1
CASSLLAGGNRNEQFF
TGTGCCAGCAGCTTACTGGCGGGGGGGAATCGTAATGAGCAGTTCTTC
>NA|NA|TRBV30|TRBJ1-1
CAWSVGVRTEAFF
TGTGCCTGGAGTGTGGGAGTAAGGACTGAAGCTTTCTTT
>NA|TRBD2|TRBV7-9|TRBJ2-1
CASSQLGGVQFF
TGTGCCAGCAGCCAACTCGGGGGGGTGCAGTTCTTC
>few|TRBD1|TRBV7-6|TRBJ2-1
CASSLSGQVHNEQFF
TGTGCCAGCAGCTTATCGGGACAGGTCCACAATGAGCAGTTCTTC
>NA|TRBD2|TRBV14|TRBJ2-1
CASSLAGGHNEQFF
TGTGCCAGCAGCCTAGCGGGGGGGCACAATGAGCAGTTCTTC